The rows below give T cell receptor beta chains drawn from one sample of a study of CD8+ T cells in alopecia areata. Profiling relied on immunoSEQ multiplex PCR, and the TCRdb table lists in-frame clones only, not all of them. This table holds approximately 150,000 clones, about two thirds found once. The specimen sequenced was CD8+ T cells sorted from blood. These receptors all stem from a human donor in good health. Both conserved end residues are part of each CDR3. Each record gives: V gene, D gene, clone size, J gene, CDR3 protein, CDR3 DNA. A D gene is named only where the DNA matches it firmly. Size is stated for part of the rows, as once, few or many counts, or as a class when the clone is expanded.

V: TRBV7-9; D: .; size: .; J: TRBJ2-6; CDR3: CASSLAQEGANVLTF; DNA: TGTGCCAGCAGCTTAGCGCAGGAGGGGGCCAACGTCCTGACTTTC
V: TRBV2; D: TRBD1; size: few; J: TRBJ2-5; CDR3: CASTPGTGSRQETQYF; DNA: TGTGCCAGCACCCCCGGGACAGGGTCTAGGCAAGAGACCCAGTACTTC
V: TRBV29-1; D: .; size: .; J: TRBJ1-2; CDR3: CSVETRYGYTF; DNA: TGCAGCGTTGAAACTCGTTATGGCTACACCTTC
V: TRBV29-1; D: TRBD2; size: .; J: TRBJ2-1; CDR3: CSVVGLAGPVYNEQFF; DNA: TGCAGCGTGGTGGGACTAGCGGGGCCGGTTTACAATGAGCAGTTCTTC
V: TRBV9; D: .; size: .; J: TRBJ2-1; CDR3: CASNDGTNNEQFF; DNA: TGTGCCAGCAATGACGGGACCAACAATGAGCAGTTCTTC
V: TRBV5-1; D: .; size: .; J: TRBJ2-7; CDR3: CASSPGDNTYEQYF; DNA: TGCGCCAGCAGCCCTGGGGACAACACCTACGAGCAGTACTTC
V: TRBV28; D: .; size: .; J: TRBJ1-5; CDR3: CASNGLSSNQPQHF; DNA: TGTGCCAGCAACGGACTGTCTAGCAATCAGCCCCAGCATTTT
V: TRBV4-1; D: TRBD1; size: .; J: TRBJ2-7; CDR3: CASSQAGGRGLREQYF; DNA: TGCGCCAGCAGCCAGGCTGGGGGCAGGGGGCTTCGCGAGCAGTACTTC
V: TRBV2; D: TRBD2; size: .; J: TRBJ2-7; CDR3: CASRLIFDRGTSGIDLYEQYF; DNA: TGTGCCAGCAGGCTAATTTTCGACAGGGGGACTAGCGGGATTGATCTCTACGAGCAGTACTTC
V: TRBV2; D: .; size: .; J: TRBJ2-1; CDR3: CASSEALGWEQFF; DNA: TGTGCCAGCAGTGAAGCGTTGGGGTGGGAGCAGTTCTTC
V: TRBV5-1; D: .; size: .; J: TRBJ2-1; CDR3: CASSLAGGEQFF; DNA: TGCGCCAGCAGCTTGGCTGGGGGTGAGCAGTTCTTC
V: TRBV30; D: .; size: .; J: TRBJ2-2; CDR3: CAWTSGTPNTGELFF; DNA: TGTGCCTGGACCTCAGGGACCCCAAACACCGGGGAGCTGTTTTTT
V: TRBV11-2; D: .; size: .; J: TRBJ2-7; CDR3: CASSLSRDYEQYF; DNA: TGTGCCAGCAGCTTAAGTAGAGACTACGAGCAGTACTTC
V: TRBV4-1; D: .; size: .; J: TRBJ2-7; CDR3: CASSQKQSAYEQYF; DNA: TGCGCCAGCAGCCAAAAACAGAGCGCCTACGAGCAGTACTTC
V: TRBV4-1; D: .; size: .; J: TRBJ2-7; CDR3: CASSQEGTAADEQYF; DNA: TGCGCCAGCAGCCAAGAAGGGACGGCCGCCGACGAGCAGTACTTC
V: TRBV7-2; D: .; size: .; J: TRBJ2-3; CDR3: CASSEGVTSTDTQYF; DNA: TGTGCCAGCAGCGAGGGGGTTACTAGCACAGATACGCAGTATTTT
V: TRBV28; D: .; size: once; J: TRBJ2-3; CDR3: CASSRPQGADTQYF; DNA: TGTGCCAGCAGCCGACCCCAGGGTGCAGATACGCAGTATTTT
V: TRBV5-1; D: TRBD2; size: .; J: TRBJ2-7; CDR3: CASSLLGTSGPQYF; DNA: TGCGCCAGCAGCTTGCTCGGGACTAGCGGGCCGCAGTACTTC
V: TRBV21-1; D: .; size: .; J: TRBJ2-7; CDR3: CASSNADRRHEQYF; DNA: TGTGCCAGCAGCAACGCGGACAGGCGGCACGAGCAGTACTTC
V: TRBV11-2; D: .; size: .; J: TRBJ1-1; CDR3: CASSPLVGANTEAFF; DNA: TGTGCCAGCAGCCCGCTGGTGGGCGCGAACACTGAAGCTTTCTTT
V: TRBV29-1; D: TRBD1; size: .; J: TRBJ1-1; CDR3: CSSSQGTGAGMNTEAFF; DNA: TGCAGCTCTAGCCAGGGAACAGGGGCAGGCATGAACACTGAAGCTTTCTTT
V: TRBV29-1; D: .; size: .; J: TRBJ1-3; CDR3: CSPIDVGTSGNTIYF; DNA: TGCAGTCCTATTGACGTAGGAACCTCTGGAAACACCATATATTTT
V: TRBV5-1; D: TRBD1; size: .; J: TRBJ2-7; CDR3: CASSFGTGATEQYF; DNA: TGCGCCAGCAGCTTCGGGACAGGGGCCACCGAGCAGTACTTC
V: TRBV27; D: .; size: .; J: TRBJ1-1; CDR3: CASRVGNTEAFF; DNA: TGTGCCAGCAGAGTCGGAAACACTGAAGCTTTCTTT
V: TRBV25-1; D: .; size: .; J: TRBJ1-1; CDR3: CASSDGGREAFF; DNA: TGTGCCAGCAGTGATGGTGGGAGAGAAGCTTTCTTT
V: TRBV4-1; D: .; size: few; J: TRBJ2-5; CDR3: CASSPKSGLATQYF; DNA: TGCGCCAGCAGCCCCAAGTCCGGACTGGCGACCCAGTACTTC
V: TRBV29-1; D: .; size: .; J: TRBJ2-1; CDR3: CSVEADYNEQFF; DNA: TGCAGCGTTGAGGCGGATTACAATGAGCAGTTCTTC
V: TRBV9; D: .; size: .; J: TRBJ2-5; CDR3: CASSVEGVPSQETQYF; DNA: TGTGCCAGCAGCGTAGAGGGAGTGCCTTCCCAAGAGACCCAGTACTTC
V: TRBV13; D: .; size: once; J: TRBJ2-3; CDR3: CASSLKTADTQYF; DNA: TGTGCCAGCAGCTTAAAGACCGCCGACACGCAGTATTTT
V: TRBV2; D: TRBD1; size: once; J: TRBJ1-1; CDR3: CASMLESGTGKAFF; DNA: TGTGCCAGCATGCTTGAGTCCGGGACAGGAAAAGCTTTCTTT
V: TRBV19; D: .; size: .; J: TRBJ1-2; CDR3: CATSWDGGYGYTF; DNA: TGTGCCACCTCCTGGGACGGCGGCTATGGCTACACCTTC
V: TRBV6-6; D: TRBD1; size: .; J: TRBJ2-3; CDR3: CASSYVPGGSGDTQYF; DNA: TGTGCCAGCAGTTACGTTCCAGGGGGCTCGGGAGATACGCAGTATTTT
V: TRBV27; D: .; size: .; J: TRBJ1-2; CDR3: CASSHLTDSSGYTF; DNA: TGTGCCAGCAGTCACCTGACGGATTCCTCTGGCTACACCTTC
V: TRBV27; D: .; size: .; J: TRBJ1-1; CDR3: CASSSGPTMNTEAFF; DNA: TGTGCCAGCAGTTCGGGACCCACCATGAACACTGAAGCTTTCTTT
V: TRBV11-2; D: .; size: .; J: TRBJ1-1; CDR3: CASSFPRGEEAFF; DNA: TGTGCCAGCAGCTTCCCCAGGGGCGAAGAAGCTTTCTTT
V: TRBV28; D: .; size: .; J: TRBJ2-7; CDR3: CATRLLNAYEQYF; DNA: TGTGCCACCCGATTACTAAATGCCTACGAGCAGTACTTC
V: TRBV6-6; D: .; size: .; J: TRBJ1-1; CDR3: CASSFDGGLYTEAFF; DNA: TGTGCCAGCAGTTTTGACGGTGGGCTCTACACTGAAGCTTTCTTT
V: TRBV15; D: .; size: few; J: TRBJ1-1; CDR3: CATSLGQGFGNTEAFF; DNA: TGTGCCACCAGCCTGGGGCAGGGGTTCGGGAACACTGAAGCTTTCTTT
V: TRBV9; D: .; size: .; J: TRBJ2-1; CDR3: CASSVGQVHEQFF; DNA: TGTGCCAGCAGCGTAGGACAGGTCCATGAGCAGTTCTTC
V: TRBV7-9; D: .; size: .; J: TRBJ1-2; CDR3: CASSPGEGAVDYGYTF; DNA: TGTGCCAGCAGCCCGGGGGAAGGGGCTGTAGACTATGGCTACACCTTC
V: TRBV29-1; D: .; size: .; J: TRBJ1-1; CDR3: CSVAGSGPAEAFF; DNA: TGCAGCGTTGCGGGTTCCGGGCCAGCTGAAGCTTTCTTT
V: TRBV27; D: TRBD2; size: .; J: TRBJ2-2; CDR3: CASSRTGSREGSGELFF; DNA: TGTGCCAGCAGTCGTACCGGGAGCCGGGAGGGGTCCGGGGAGCTGTTTTTT
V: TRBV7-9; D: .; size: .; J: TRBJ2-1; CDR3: CASSLWGEQFF; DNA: TGTGCCAGCAGCTTGTGGGGTGAGCAGTTCTTC
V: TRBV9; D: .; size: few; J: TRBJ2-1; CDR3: CASSVATQGSYNEQFF; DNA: TGTGCCAGCAGCGTAGCTACCCAGGGGTCCTACAATGAGCAGTTCTTC
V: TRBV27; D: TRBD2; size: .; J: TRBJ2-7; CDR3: CASTGLAGVAYEQYF; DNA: TGTGCCAGCACGGGACTAGCGGGAGTCGCCTACGAGCAGTACTTC
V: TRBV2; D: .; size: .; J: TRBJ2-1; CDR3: CASSEVRLGRFGEQFF; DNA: TGTGCCAGCAGTGAGGTGAGACTAGGTCGGTTTGGTGAGCAGTTCTTC
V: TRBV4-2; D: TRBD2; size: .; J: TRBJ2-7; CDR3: CASSSSDSSGRRQQYF; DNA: TGTGCCAGCAGCTCGTCCGATAGTAGCGGGAGAAGGCAGCAGTACTTC
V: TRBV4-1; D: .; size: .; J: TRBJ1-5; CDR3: CASSQDARAYQPQHF; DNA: TGCGCCAGCAGCCAAGACGCACGGGCATATCAGCCCCAGCATTTT
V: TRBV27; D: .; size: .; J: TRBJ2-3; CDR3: CASSLSRSTDTQYF; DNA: TGTGCCAGCAGTTTAAGCAGAAGCACAGATACGCAGTATTTT
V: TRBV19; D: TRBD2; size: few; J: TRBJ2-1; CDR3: CASSIDPKRTSGRIYHGQFF; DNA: TGTGCCAGTAGTATAGACCCTAAACGGACTAGCGGGAGGATCTATCACGGGCAGTTCTTC
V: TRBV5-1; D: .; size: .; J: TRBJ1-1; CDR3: CASSLETANTEAFF; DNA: TGCGCCAGCAGCTTGGAGACCGCGAACACTGAAGCTTTCTTT
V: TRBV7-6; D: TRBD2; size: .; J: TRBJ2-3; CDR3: CASSLRGRAIDTQYF; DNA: TGTGCCAGCAGCTTACGCGGGAGGGCCATAGATACGCAGTATTTT
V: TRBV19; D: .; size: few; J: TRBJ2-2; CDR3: CASMAGRELFF; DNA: TGTGCCAGTATGGCGGGCCGGGAGCTGTTTTTT